Following are 31 T cell receptor beta chains from one sample sequenced in a study of T cell responses to AZD1222 COVID-19 vaccine. Assay used: immunoSEQ multiplex PCR; TCRdb lists only in-frame clones, some missing. Of fewer than 150,000 clones in the sample, 89% were seen once. Here the sequenced sample was peripheral blood, taken 28 days after the second AZD1222 dose. The receptors here all came from an adult who received the AZD1222 COVID-19 vaccine.

V usage is TRBV10-3 and J usage is TRBJ1-1, with 9 bases lining up with TRBD1. Germline CDR1 ENHRY, CDR2 SYGVKD. The length of the CDR3 is 14 residues. V lost 10 bases to trimming and J lost 0 bases; unmatched junction nucleotides: 6. CDR3 loop: CATTGGLMNTEAFF. CDR3 nucleotides: TGTGCCACTACAGGGGGCCTTATGAACACTGAAGCTTTCTTT.

The chain combines TRBV7-9 with TRBJ2-7; D tentatively fits TRBD1 or TRBD2 (5 bases each). Germline values: CDR1 SEHNR, CDR2 FQNEAQ (reference sequence). CDR3 length: 14 amino acids. V gave up 3 bases and J gave up 0 bases, with 9 bases separating them. CDR3 region: CASSLSGSSYEQYF. The CDR3 DNA follows: TGTGCCAGCAGCTTGTCAGGGAGCTCCTACGAGCAGTACTTC.

The V gene is TRBV19, the J gene TRBJ1-1, with 9 bases matching TRBD1. The CDR3 length is 17 residues. The V gene's germline CDR1 is LNHDA and CDR2 SQIVND (reference sequence). The junction had 12 bases not matched to a gene; V was cut back by 3 bases and J by 4 bases. The CDR3 region has the DNA TGTGCCAGTAGTATTAGAGGACAGGGGTTTAGGGGCACTGAAGCTTTCTTT. This codes for CASSIRGQGFRGTEAFF.

The chain carries TRBV5-1 and TRBJ2-5, with D possibly TRBD2 on 6 matching bases. The CDR3 covers 13 residues. Germline CDR1 reads SGHRS; CDR2 reads YFSETQ. V lost 2 bases and J 5 bases, leaving 10 bases between the germline ends. The CDR3 is CASSLEGGETQYF. CDR3 sequence (DNA): TGCGCCAGCAGCTTAGAAGGAGGGGAGACCCAGTACTTC.

J is TRBJ2-7 and V is TRBV3-1 (or the pseudogene TRBV3-2); D perhaps matches TRBD2 (6 bases). Per the germline V gene, CDR1 is LGHDT and CDR2 is YNNKEL (reference sequence). The CDR3 sequence is 15 residues long. V was trimmed by 5 bases and J by 6 bases, leaving 20 bases between them. CDR3 bases: TGTGCCAGCAGCACCCGTAGGAAAGGGACTGGCGAGCAGTACTTC. It translates to CASSTRRKGTGEQYF.

The genes are TRBV6-5 and TRBJ1-1; D is undetermined. Trimming stripped 8 bases from V and 3 bases from J, with 19 bases between. Looked up from germline, CDR1 is MNHEY and CDR2 is SVGAGI. CDR3 length equals 15 residues. Here the CDR3 reads CASLTAARLDTEAFF. In DNA, the CDR3 is TGTGCCAGCCTTACCGCAGCCCGGCTCGACACTGAAGCTTTCTTT.

Only one count was recorded for this clone. The chain joins TRBV27 to TRBJ1-2; D is unclear. This CDR3 has 14 residues. Trimming pared 0 bases from V and 6 bases from J, leaving 11 bases between. Germline values: CDR1 MNHEY, CDR2 SMNVEV (reference sequence). Here the CDR3 reads CASSLSAWWDGYTF. The CDR3 nucleotides read TGTGCCAGCAGTTTATCAGCGTGGTGGGATGGCTACACCTTC.

This sequence joins TRBV6-6 and TRBJ1-1; a weak D match, TRBD1 (6 bases). The germline V gene encodes CDR1 MNHNY and CDR2 SVGAGI (reference sequence). The CDR3 totals 16 residues. The V end was cut by 6 bases, the J end by 2 bases, with 19 bases between. The CDR3: CASRIWGEGGNTEAFF. CDR3 nucleotides: TGTGCCAGCAGAATATGGGGAGAGGGGGGCAACACTGAAGCTTTCTTT.

This clone has only one observation. The V call is TRBV6-1, the J call TRBJ2-7; D is unresolved. Per the germline V gene, CDR1 is MNHNS and CDR2 is SASEGT. The V gene lost 0 bases and the J gene lost 8 bases, with 8 bases spanning the gap. The CDR3 runs 12 residues. The CDR3 nucleotides read TGTGCCAGCAGTGAAGCGCGTAACAAGCAGTACTTC. Amino acid sequence: CASSEARNKQYF.

In its sample, this clone was seen once. The chain uses TRBV9 and TRBJ2-3, with D maybe TRBD1 (6 bases). This CDR3 has 16 residues. V shed 2 bases and J shed 1 base, with 14 bases lying between them. The germline V gene has CDR1 SGDLS and CDR2 YYNGEE. CDR3 DNA: TGTGCCAGCAGCGTCGGGGTAGGGGGAGGCACAGATACGCAGTATTTT. Translated, it gives CASSVGVGGGTDTQYF. The whole variable domain, filled in from reference TRBV9 and TRBJ2-3, reads DSGVTQTPKHLITATGQRVTLRCSPRSGDLSVYWYQQSLDQGLQFLIQYYNGEERAKGNILERFSAQQFPDLHSELNLSSLELGDSALYFCASSVGVGGGTDTQYFGPGTRLTVL.

The chain couples TRBV19 to TRBJ2-1; 8 nucleotides agree with TRBD1. The CDR3 covers 12 residues. Germline V gene data show CDR1 as LNHDA and CDR2 as SQIVND (reference sequence). V lost 8 bases to trimming and J lost 10 bases; unmatched junction nucleotides: 7. The CDR3 DNA reads TGTGCCAGTTCCACAGGGGGATGGGAGCAGTTCTTC. Its translation: CASSTGGWEQFF.

V usage is TRBV7-3 and J usage is TRBJ2-5; D not resolved. The CDR3 is 13 residues long. Per germline, CDR1 SGHTA and CDR2 FQGTGA. Deletions cut 3 bases from V and 2 bases from J, with 7 bases between. Here the CDR3 reads CASSLQPQETQYF. DNA of the CDR3: TGTGCCAGCAGCTTGCAGCCGCAAGAGACCCAGTACTTC.

The rearrangement joins TRBV11-3 to TRBJ2-5; D remains ambiguous. Germline CDR1 and CDR2: SGHNT and YENEEA. Between the trimmed V and J ends, which lost 1 base and 5 bases, there was a span of 11 bases. The CDR3 is made up of 14 amino acids. The CDR3 sequence: CASSLGPGTETQYF. As DNA, the CDR3 is TGTGCCAGCAGCTTAGGCCCCGGAACTGAGACCCAGTACTTC.

V usage is TRBV7-2 and J usage is TRBJ1-5, with 8 bases that match TRBD1. CDR1 is SGHTA and CDR2 is FQGNSA in the germline V gene. V was pared by 2 bases and J by 2 bases, with 2 bases of the junction left unmatched. The CDR3 length is 15 residues. CDR3 coding DNA: TGTGCCAGCAGCTTAATGACAGGGGGCAATCAGCCCCAGCATTTT. It specifies CASSLMTGGNQPQHF.

CDR3 loop: CASSPGEGAGYGYTF. CDR3 nucleotide sequence: TGTGCCAGCAGCCCAGGGGAGGGGGCCGGTTATGGCTACACCTTC. The chain employs TRBV7-6 and TRBJ1-2, with 7 bases fitting TRBD1. Germline V lookup: CDR1 SGHVS, CDR2 FNYEAQ. The CDR3 has 15 amino acids. Trimming at V came to 5 bases and at J to 5 bases, leaving 11 bases not matched to a gene.

The chain is built from TRBV2 and TRBJ2-5; 13 nucleotides agree with TRBD2. Germline lookup yields CDR1 SNHLY and CDR2 FYNNEI. V dropped 5 bases and J dropped 5; count of bases not matched to a gene: 5. The CDR3 has 15 amino acids. The CDR3 reads CASSRLAGGRETQYF. The CDR3, as DNA: TGTGCCAGCAGTAGACTAGCGGGGGGTCGTGAGACCCAGTACTTC.

In nucleotides, the CDR3 is TGTGCCAGCAGCTTAGGGCTGGCAGGTAACTATGGCTACACCTTC. This gives the protein CASSLGLAGNYGYTF. The V gene is TRBV7-9, the J gene TRBJ1-2; D is undetermined. V was shortened by 1 base and J by 1 base, with 10 bases between the two germline ends. Germline loops: CDR1 SEHNR, CDR2 FQNEAQ (reference sequence). The CDR3 is 15 amino acids.

V gene TRBV30 combines with J gene TRBJ2-1; D call uncertain. Germline CDR1 is GTSNPN and CDR2 is SVGIG (reference sequence). Deletions cut 1 base from V and 2 bases from J, with 9 bases between. This CDR3 has 14 amino acids. Here the CDR3 DNA reads TGTGCCTGGAGTGGAAGTTTTGCCTACAATGAGCAGTTCTTC. Amino acid sequence: CAWSGSFAYNEQFF. Based on the CDR3 plus reference TRBV30 and TRBJ2-1, the full variable domain is SQTIHQWPATLVQPVGSPLSLECTVEGTSNPNLYWYRQAAGRGLQLLFYSVGIGQISSEVPQNLSASRPQDRQFILSSKKLLLSDSGFYLCAWSGSFAYNEQFFGPGTRLTVL.

V usage is TRBV9 and J usage is TRBJ1-5, with D possibly TRBD1 on 5 matching bases. This CDR3 comprises 13 residues. V lost 3 bases to trimming and J lost 5 bases, with 9 bases between them. Per the germline V gene, CDR1 is SGDLS and CDR2 is YYNGEE. CDR3 region: CASSETDHQPQHF. The DNA of the CDR3 is TGTGCCAGCAGCGAGACAGACCATCAGCCCCAGCATTTT. Supplemented by reference TRBV9 and TRBJ1-5, the full variable domain reads DSGVTQTPKHLITATGQRVTLRCSPRSGDLSVYWYQQSLDQGLQFLIQYYNGEERAKGNILERFSAQQFPDLHSELNLSSLELGDSALYFCASSETDHQPQHFGDGTRLSIL.

This clone appeared a few times. The chain combines TRBV29-1 with TRBJ1-1; 9 bases are a match to TRBD1. The V segment lost 8 bases and the J segment 2 bases; nucleotides outside the gene matches: 6. The CDR3 loop spans 13 amino acids. Germline V CDR1 and CDR2: SQVTM, ANQGSEA. CDR3 region: CSLRTGDNTEAFF. The CDR3 bases are TGCAGCCTCCGGACAGGGGACAACACTGAAGCTTTCTTT.

The chain recombines TRBV7-9 with TRBJ1-6, with D unresolved. V shed 7 bases and J shed 8 bases, with 21 bases lying between them. This CDR3 is built from 16 residues. The germline gives CDR1 SEHNR, CDR2 FQNEAQ (reference sequence). The DNA for the CDR3 is TGTGCCAGCACCCGCCGAAGCCGGGGTATGGATTCACCCCTCCACTTT. Amino acids: CASTRRSRGMDSPLHF. The variable domain in full, completed from reference TRBV7-9 and TRBJ1-6, reads DTGVSQNPRHKITKRGQNVTFRCDPISEHNRLYWYRQTLGQGPEFLTYFQNEAQLEKSRLLSDRFSAERPKGSFSTLEIQRTEQGDSAMYLCASTRRSRGMDSPLHFGNGTRLTVT.

The V gene is TRBV6-1, the J gene TRBJ2-1; 8 nucleotides align to TRBD2. CDR3 length: 13 residues. J was trimmed by 8 bases and V by 3 bases; bases with no gene match: 3. Germline V gene lookup returns CDR1 MNHNS and CDR2 SASEGT. Here the CDR3 DNA reads TGTGCCAGCAGTGAGGGACTAGTCTATGAGCAGTTCTTC. Translated, it gives CASSEGLVYEQFF.

This clone was observed once. The rearrangement joins TRBV6-1 to TRBJ1-1; D unresolved. Trimming stripped 5 bases from V and 1 base from J, with 5 bases between. CDR3 length: 12 residues. Germline assignment: CDR1 MNHNS and CDR2 SASEGT. In DNA form, the CDR3 reads TGTGCCAGCAGTCCCAAGAACACTGAAGCTTTCTTT. Translated: CASSPKNTEAFF.

The V gene is TRBV2, the J gene TRBJ1-1; TRBD1 might be the D (5 bases). The CDR3 spans 13 residues. CDR1 is SNHLY and CDR2 is FYNNEI in the germline V gene. Trimming stripped 2 bases from V and 3 bases from J, with 7 bases between. DNA of the CDR3: TGTGCCAGCAGTGAACAGGGTGACACTGAAGCTTTCTTT. Residues: CASSEQGDTEAFF.

The rearrangement links TRBV12-3 or TRBV12-4 to TRBJ1-2; D call uncertain. The CDR3 runs to 11 residues. The ends were cut back, 3 bases at V and 6 bases at J, with 5 bases in the middle. CDR3 sequence (DNA): TGTGCCAGCAGTTTCGAAAATGGCTACACCTTC. It is translated as CASSFENGYTF.

V usage is TRBV6-1 and J usage is TRBJ1-2; D remains ambiguous. CDR1 is MNHNS, CDR2 SASEGT, per germline. Trimming removed 1 base from V and 8 bases from J, with 5 bases in between. There are 11 residues in the CDR3. CDR3 in amino acids: CASSEVWGYTF. The CDR3 DNA reads TGTGCCAGCAGTGAAGTTTGGGGCTACACCTTC.

V is TRBV11-2 and J is TRBJ2-6; weak D call: TRBD2 (5 bases). Germline V CDR1 and CDR2: SGHAT, FQNNGV. V dropped 5 bases and J dropped 4 bases, with 24 bases sitting between them. The CDR3 is made up of 19 amino acids. The CDR3 DNA sequence: TGTGCCAGCAGCACCTATAAAGGAAGAAGAGGGCACGGGGCCAACGTCCTGACTTTC. Protein sequence: CASSTYKGRRGHGANVLTF.

This rearrangement joins TRBV9 to TRBJ1-6; 10 nucleotides agree with TRBD1. The CDR3 totals 15 residues. V was clipped by 5 bases and J by 9 bases; unmatched bases: 8. Germline CDR1 and CDR2: SGDLS and YYNGEE. The CDR3 loop is CASSISGTGASPLHF. In nucleotides, the CDR3 is TGTGCCAGCAGTATTTCCGGGACAGGGGCTTCACCCCTCCACTTT.

The rearrangement links TRBV10-1 to TRBJ1-1; TRBD1 agrees at 8 bases. Trimming took 6 bases from V and 0 from J; bases not matched to a gene: 9. The CDR3 runs 16 residues. Germline V gene data show CDR1 as WNHNN and CDR2 as SYGVQD (reference sequence). CDR3 residues: CASSPGSGGMNTEAFF. The CDR3 region has the DNA TGCGCCAGCAGCCCCGGGTCAGGGGGCATGAACACTGAAGCTTTCTTT.

The V gene is TRBV12-3 or TRBV12-4, the J gene TRBJ1-5, with unresolved D. This CDR3 has 13 amino acids. The V end lost 5 bases, the J end lost 4 bases, and 9 bases lay between the germline ends. In DNA, the CDR3 is TGTGCCAGCAGTACCGACTCGAATCAGCCCCAGCATTTT. This translates into CASSTDSNQPQHF.

The V gene is TRBV19, the J gene TRBJ2-2; possible D gene TRBD1, 6 bases. Germline V gene data show CDR1 as LNHDA and CDR2 as SQIVND (reference sequence). The CDR3 runs to 17 residues. The V end was cut by 6 bases, the J end by 0 bases, with 17 bases between. CDR3 amino acids: CASRGRTELSNTGELFF. The CDR3 nucleotides read TGTGCCAGTAGGGGACGGACAGAACTTTCGAACACCGGGGAGCTGTTTTTT. Full variable domain (outside the CDR3, taken from reference TRBV19 and TRBJ2-2): DGGITQSPKYLFRKEGQNVTLSCEQNLNHDAMYWYRQDPGQGLRLIYYSQIVNDFQKGDIAEGYSVSREKKESFPLTVTSAQKNPTAFYLCASRGRTELSNTGELFFGEGSRLTVL.